This TCR beta chain is from a study of molecular identifiers for immune sequencing clone quantification. Findings and caveats of the study: Whereas naive cells kept under 1% of molecules in clones above 20 RNA copies, such clones held over 97% in effectors.

About this clonotype: Its antigen is undetermined. Mismatch with germline at one junction end may stem from a read error.

TCRdb re-called the PCR reads with MiXCR, one entry per CDR3 protein. The data show approximately 630,000 distinct CDR3 sequences, 25% seen once. Sample: naive CD8+ T cells from blood, with Jurkat cell RNA spiked in. Noted subset: FACS-sorted CD8+CD4-CCR7+CD45RA+ naive T cells. The sequence was obtained from a human donor in good health. Some libraries in this study had Jurkat cell RNA spiked in.

The CDR3 spells CASSLLISGFTIYF. CDR3 coding DNA: TGTGCCAGCAGCTTGTTGATTAGCGGATTCACCATATATTTT. The genes are TRBV5-3 and TRBJ1-3; no firm D call. TRBV5-3 is identified as an open reading frame with a role that is uncertain. The CDR3 spans 14 residues.